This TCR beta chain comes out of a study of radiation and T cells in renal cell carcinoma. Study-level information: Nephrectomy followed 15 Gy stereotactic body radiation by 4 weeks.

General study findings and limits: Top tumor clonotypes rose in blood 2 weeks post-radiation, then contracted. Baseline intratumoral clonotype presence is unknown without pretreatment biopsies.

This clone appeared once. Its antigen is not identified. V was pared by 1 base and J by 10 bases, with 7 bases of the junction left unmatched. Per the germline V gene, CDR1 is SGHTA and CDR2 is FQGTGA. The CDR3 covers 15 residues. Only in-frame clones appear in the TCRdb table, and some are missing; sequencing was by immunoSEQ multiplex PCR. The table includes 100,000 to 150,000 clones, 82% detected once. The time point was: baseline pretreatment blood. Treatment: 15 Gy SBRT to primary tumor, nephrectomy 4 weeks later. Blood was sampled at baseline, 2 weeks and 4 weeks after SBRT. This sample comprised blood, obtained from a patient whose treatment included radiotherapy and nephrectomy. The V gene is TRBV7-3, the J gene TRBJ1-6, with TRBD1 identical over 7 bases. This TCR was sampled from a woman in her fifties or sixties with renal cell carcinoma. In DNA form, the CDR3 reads TGTGCCAGCAGCTTAAGAGGAATGGGACAGTCACCCCTCCACTTT. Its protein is CASSLRGMGQSPLHF.